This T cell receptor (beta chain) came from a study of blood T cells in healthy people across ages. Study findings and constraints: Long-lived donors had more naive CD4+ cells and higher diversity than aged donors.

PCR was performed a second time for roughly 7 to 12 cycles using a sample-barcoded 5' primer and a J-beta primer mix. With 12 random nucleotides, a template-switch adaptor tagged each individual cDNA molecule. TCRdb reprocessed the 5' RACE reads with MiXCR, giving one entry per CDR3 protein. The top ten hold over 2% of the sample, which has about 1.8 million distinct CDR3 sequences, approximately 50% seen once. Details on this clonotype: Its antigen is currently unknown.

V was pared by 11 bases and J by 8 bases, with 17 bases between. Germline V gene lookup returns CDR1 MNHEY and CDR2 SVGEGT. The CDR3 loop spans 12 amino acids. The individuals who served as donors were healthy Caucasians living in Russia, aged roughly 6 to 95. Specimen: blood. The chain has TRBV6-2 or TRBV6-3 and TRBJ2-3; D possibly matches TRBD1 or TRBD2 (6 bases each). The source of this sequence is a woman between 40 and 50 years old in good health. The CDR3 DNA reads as TGTGCCTCGGCCGGGGGCAGGGGTACGCAGTATTTT. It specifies CASAGGRGTQYF.